This T cell receptor (beta chain) was retrieved from a study of shared clonotypes between healthy human individuals. Study observations and caveats: Against clonotypes common to all four donors, non-shared ones had lower generation probabilities. As a rule, naive subsets had a larger estimated richness than memory subsets.

This clone was seen a few times. Antigen: not known. Trimming removed 4 bases at V and 0 bases at J, with 15 bases between. CDR1 LNHDA and CDR2 SQIVND come from the germline V gene (reference sequence). The CDR3 totals 17 residues. Assay execution took place at the deep level. As originally analysed: Filtering of immunoSEQ junctional sequences could not match full-length read filtering. Profiled with immunoSEQ multiplex PCR; TCRdb holds only in-frame clones, not every one. That table supplies the V and J calls and clone size; D and trimming were determined from the DNA. The sample has fewer than 1.4 million clones; around three quarters are singletons.

Sequencing was done on a sample of memory CD4+ T cells from PBMCs. Subset given: CD45RA-negative fraction. The chain recombines TRBV19 with TRBJ2-2, with D unclear. This sequence originates from a man between 18 and 29 years old in good health. Some clones in this sample may be carry-over from other donors' samples. CDR3 residues: CASSRKGDPANTGELFF. For the CDR3, the DNA is TGTGCCAGTAGTAGGAAAGGCGACCCCGCGAACACCGGGGAGCTGTTTTTT.